This T cell receptor (beta chain) was sequenced during a study of T cells in localized non-small cell lung cancer. Sequencing was performed with immunoSEQ multiplex PCR; in TCRdb, only in-frame clones are kept and a portion is missing. The sample yields 35,000 to 40,000 clones, 80% to 90% seen once. Notes on the study in general: Density of T cells in blood, when higher, went with longer overall survival.

This CDR3 comprises 13 residues. The ends lost 2 bases at V and 8 bases at J; junction bases unmatched: 4. The V gene's germline CDR1 is MDHEN and CDR2 SYDVKM. About this clone itself: What it recognizes is unknown.

This rearrangement joins TRBV28 to TRBJ1-1, with 8 bases lining up with TRBD1. The source was peripheral blood, collected before any cancer treatment. This receptor was obtained from a woman aged 40-69 years with stage I lung adenocarcinoma. The CDR3 sequence is CASSLADRGEAFF. The CDR3 coding sequence is TGTGCCAGCAGTTTAGCAGACAGGGGCGAAGCTTTCTTT.